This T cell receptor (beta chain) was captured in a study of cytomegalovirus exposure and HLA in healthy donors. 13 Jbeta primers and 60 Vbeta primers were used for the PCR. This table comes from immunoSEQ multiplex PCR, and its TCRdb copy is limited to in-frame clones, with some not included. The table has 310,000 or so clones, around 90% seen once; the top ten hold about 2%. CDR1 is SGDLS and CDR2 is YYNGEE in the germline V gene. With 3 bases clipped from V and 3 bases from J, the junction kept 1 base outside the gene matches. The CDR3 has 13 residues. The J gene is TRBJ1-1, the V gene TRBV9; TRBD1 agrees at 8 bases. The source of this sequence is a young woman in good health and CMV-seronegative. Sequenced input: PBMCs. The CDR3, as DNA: TGTGCCAGCAGCGGGACAGGGTACACTGAAGCTTTCTTT. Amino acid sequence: CASSGTGYTEAFF.